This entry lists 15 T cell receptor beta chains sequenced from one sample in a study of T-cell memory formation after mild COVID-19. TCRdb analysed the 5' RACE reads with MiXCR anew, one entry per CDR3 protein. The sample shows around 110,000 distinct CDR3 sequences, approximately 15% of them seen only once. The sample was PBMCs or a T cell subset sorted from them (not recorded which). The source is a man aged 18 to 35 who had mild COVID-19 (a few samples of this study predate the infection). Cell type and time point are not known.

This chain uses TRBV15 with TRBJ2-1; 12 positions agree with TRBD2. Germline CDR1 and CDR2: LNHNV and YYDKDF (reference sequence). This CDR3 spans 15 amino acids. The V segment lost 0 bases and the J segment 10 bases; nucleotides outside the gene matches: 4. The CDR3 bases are TGTGCCACCAGCAGAGATCTAGCGGGAGGGCGCGAGCAGTTCTTC. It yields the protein CATSRDLAGGREQFF.

CDR3 region: CASSYSPGGGGETQYF. CDR3 coding DNA: TGTGCCAGCAGTTACTCGCCGGGGGGTGGAGGAGAGACCCAGTACTTC. V usage is TRBV6-6 and J usage is TRBJ2-5, with 7 positions matching TRBD2. Per the germline V gene, CDR1 is MNHNY and CDR2 is SVGAGI (reference sequence). The CDR3 is made up of 16 amino acids. Losses at the gene ends were 0 bases for V and 4 bases for J; bases not matched to a gene: 8.

CDR3 nucleotide sequence: TGTGCCAGCAGACCGGGGGGGGCTAGCGGCACAGATACGCAGTATTTT. Its protein product is CASRPGGASGTDTQYF. The chain uses TRBV7-6 and TRBJ2-3; 8 positions match TRBD2. V dropped 6 bases and J dropped 1; count of bases not matched to a gene: 9. Germline-derived CDR1 and CDR2 are SGHVS and FNYEAQ. This CDR3 region has 16 residues.

CDR3 loop: CATSSGATDTQYF. For the CDR3, the DNA is TGTGCCACCAGTTCAGGGGCAACAGATACGCAGTATTTT. The J gene is TRBJ2-3, the V gene TRBV24-1; D may be TRBD1 (6 bases). The CDR3 runs to 13 residues. V was shortened by 6 bases and J by 3 bases, with 9 bases between the two germline ends. The germline gives CDR1 KGHDR, CDR2 SFDVKD.

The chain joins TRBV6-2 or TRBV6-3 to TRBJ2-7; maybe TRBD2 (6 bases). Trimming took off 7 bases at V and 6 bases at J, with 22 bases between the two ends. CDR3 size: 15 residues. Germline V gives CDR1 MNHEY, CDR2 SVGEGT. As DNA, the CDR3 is TGTGCCAGCACCGCGCCCGGGGGTAAATTTGGCGAGCAGTACTTC. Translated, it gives CASTAPGGKFGEQYF.

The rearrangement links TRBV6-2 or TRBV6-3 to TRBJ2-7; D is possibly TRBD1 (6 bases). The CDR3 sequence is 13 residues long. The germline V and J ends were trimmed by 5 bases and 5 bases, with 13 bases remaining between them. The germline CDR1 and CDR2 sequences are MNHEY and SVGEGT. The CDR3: CASSLQGYNEQYF. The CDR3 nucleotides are TGTGCCAGCAGTCTCCAGGGGTACAACGAGCAGTACTTC.

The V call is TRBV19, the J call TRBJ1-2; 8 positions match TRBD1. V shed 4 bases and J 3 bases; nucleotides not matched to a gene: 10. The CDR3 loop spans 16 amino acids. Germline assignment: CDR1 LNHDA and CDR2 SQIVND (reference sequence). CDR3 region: CASSTPRQGLDYGYTF. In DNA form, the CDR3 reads TGTGCCAGTAGTACGCCTCGACAGGGGTTGGACTATGGCTACACCTTC.

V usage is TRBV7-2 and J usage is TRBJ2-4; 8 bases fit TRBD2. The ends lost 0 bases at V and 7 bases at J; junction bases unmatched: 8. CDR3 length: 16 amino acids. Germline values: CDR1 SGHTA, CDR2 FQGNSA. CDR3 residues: CASSLALGGGLNIQYF. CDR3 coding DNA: TGTGCCAGCAGCTTAGCGCTCGGGGGGGGCTTGAACATTCAGTACTTC.

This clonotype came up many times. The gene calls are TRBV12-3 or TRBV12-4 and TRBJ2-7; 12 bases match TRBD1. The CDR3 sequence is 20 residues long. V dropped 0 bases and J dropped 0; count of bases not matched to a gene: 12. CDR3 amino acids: CASSLALRDRGLPSSYEQYF. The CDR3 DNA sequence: TGTGCCAGCAGTTTAGCGCTTCGGGACAGGGGGCTCCCGAGCTCCTACGAGCAGTACTTC.

The DNA of the CDR3 is TGCGCCAGCAGCCCGACCCCTGACCCCGTCGACATTCAGTACTTC. Protein: CASSPTPDPVDIQYF. V is TRBV5-1 and J is TRBJ2-4; D gene ambiguous. The ends were cut back, 4 bases at V and 8 bases at J, with 19 bases in the middle. The CDR3 is 15 residues long. The germline V gene has CDR1 SGHRS and CDR2 YFSETQ. The full variable domain, with the rest looked up from reference TRBV5-1 and TRBJ2-4, is KAGVTQTPRYLIKTRGQQVTLSCSPISGHRSVSWYQQTPGQGLQFLFEYFSETQRNKGNFPGRFSGRQFSNSRSEMNVSTLELGDSALYLCASSPTPDPVDIQYFGAGTRLSVL.

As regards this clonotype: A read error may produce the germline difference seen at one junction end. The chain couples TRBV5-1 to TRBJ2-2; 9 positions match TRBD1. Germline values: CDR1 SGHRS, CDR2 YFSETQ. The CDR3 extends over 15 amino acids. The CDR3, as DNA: TGCGCCAGCAGCAGCAGACAGGGGGACACCGGGGAGCTGTTATTT. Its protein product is CASSSRQGDTGELLF.

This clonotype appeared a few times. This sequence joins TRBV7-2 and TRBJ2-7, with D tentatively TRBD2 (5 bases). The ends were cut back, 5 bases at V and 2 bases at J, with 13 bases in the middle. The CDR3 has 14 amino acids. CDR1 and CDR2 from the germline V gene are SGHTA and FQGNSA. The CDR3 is CASSAAPGAYEQYV. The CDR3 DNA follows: TGTGCCAGCAGCGCAGCCCCCGGGGCCTACGAGCAGTACGTC.

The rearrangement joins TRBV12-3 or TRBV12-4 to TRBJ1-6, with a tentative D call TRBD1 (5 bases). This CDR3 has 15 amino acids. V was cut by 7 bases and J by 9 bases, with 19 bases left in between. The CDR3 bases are TGTGCCAGCACCCTGGGGCCCGGAGGAATTTCACCCCTCCACTTT. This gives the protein CASTLGPGGISPLHF.

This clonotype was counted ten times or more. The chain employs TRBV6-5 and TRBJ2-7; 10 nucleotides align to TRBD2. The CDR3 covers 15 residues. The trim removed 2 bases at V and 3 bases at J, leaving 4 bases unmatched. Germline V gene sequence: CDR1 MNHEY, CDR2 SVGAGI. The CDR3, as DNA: TGTGCCAGCAGTTACACCACTAGCGGGGTCTACGAGCAGTACTTC. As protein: CASSYTTSGVYEQYF.

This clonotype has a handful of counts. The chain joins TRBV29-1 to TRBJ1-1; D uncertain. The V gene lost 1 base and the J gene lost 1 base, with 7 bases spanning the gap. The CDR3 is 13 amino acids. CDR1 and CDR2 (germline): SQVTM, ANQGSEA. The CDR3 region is CSVEVAKNTEAFF. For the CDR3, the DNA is TGCAGCGTTGAAGTGGCTAAGAACACTGAAGCTTTCTTT. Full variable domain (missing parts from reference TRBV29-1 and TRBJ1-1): SAVISQKPSRDICQRGTSLTIQCQVDSQVTMMFWYRQQPGQSLTLIATANQGSEATYESGFVIDKFPISRPNLTFSTLTVSNMSPEDSSIYLCSVEVAKNTEAFFGQGTRLTVV.